This TCR beta chain was retrieved from a study of T cell changes during pregnancy in multiple sclerosis. Method: immunoSEQ multiplex PCR; TCRdb's copy keeps in-frame clones and lacks some. The table lists about 100,000 clones, about 94% of them singletons. The CDR3 consists of 14 residues. The V segment lost 5 bases and the J segment 7 bases; nucleotides outside the gene matches: 8. Germline V lookup: CDR1 LNHDA, CDR2 SQIVND (reference sequence). The receptor comes from a female donor with multiple sclerosis, enrolled in a pregnancy study. This chain links TRBV19 with TRBJ2-1; TRBD2 matches 7 bases. The sample here was peripheral blood, taken before pregnancy. The DNA for the CDR3 is TGTGCCAGTAGTTCGTCGGGAGCGGGGAATGAGCAGTTCTTC. Translation: CASSSSGAGNEQFF.